These 18 T cell receptor beta chains were sequenced from one sample in a study of identical twins. TCRdb itself ran the 5' RACE reads through MiXCR, one entry per CDR3 protein. This sample has about 700,000 distinct CDR3 sequences; 8.5% to 9.5% occur once, and the top ten carry approximately 0.94%. This same sample was also taken into another study, of yellow fever vaccine responses in identical twins.

Sequencing was performed on PBMCs. The receptors derive from a woman younger than 35 in good health.

This clonotype was counted between two and nine times. This chain links TRBV4-3 with TRBJ2-3; tentative D call: TRBD2 (5 bases). Germline CDR1 reads LGHNA; CDR2 reads YSLEER. This CDR3 has 16 amino acids. The ends were cut back, 3 bases at V and 2 bases at J, with 15 bases in the middle. CDR3 coding DNA: TGCGCCAGCAGCCAGAAGGAGGCTCAGGACACAGATACGCAGTATTTT. It encodes CASSQKEAQDTDTQYF.

This clonotype was detected a few times. V usage is TRBV6-2 or TRBV6-3 and J usage is TRBJ2-7, with TRBD1 identical over 11 bases. Germline CDR1 and CDR2: MNHEY and SVGEGT. The CDR3 is 17 residues long. V shed 2 bases, J shed 3 bases, and the junction held 9 bases outside the gene matches. The CDR3 loop is CASSYGLGQGGFYEQYF. CDR3 DNA sequence: TGTGCCAGCAGTTACGGACTGGGACAGGGGGGATTCTACGAGCAGTACTTC.

The table lists this clonotype with a few counts. The chain couples TRBV7-2 to TRBJ2-1; 7 nucleotides line up with TRBD2. The V and J ends lost 1 base and 3 bases, in that order; junction bases with no gene match: 3. The CDR3 extends over 15 amino acids. The germline V gene encodes CDR1 SGHTA and CDR2 FQGNSA. CDR3 loop: CASSLGGLGYNEQFF. The CDR3 bases are TGTGCCAGCAGCTTAGGTGGACTAGGCTACAATGAGCAGTTCTTC.

In this sample, this clonotype turned up many times. The chain uses TRBV6-5 and TRBJ1-5; D possibly corresponds to TRBD1 (5 bases). CDR3 length: 14 residues. Germline CDR1 reads MNHEY; CDR2 reads SVGAGI. Deletions cut 2 bases from V and 2 bases from J, with 7 bases between. Written as DNA, the CDR3 is TGTGCCAGCAGTTACGAAGGGGGCAATCAGCCCCAGCATTTT. Its translation: CASSYEGGNQPQHF.

This chain uses TRBV7-9 with TRBJ2-3, with TRBD2 matching over 9 bases. Germline CDR1 reads SEHNR; CDR2 reads FQNEAQ (reference sequence). This CDR3 is built from 16 residues. After removal of 6 bases from V and 2 bases from J, the junction contained 9 bases not matched to a gene. The CDR3 is CASSESAGGFTDTQYF. The CDR3 nucleotides read TGTGCCAGCAGTGAGTCAGCGGGGGGCTTCACAGATACGCAGTATTTT.

This clonotype was detected only a few times. The chain uses TRBV2 and TRBJ2-7; 16 bases match TRBD2. The CDR3 has 17 amino acids. CDR1 and CDR2 from the germline V gene are SNHLY and FYNNEI. J was trimmed by 2 bases and V by 6 bases; bases with no gene match: 7. CDR3 coding DNA: TGTGCCAGCAGGACACCGGGACTAGCGGGGGGGGCCTACGAGCAGTACTTC. This gives the protein CASRTPGLAGGAYEQYF.

The chain couples TRBV10-3 to TRBJ1-2; the D is unclear. Trimming removed 5 bases at V and 2 bases at J, with 9 bases between. Germline V gene data show CDR1 as ENHRY and CDR2 as SYGVKD. There are 13 residues in the CDR3. CDR3 in amino acids: CAISPDRNYGYTF. The CDR3 nucleotides read TGTGCCATCAGTCCAGACCGAAACTATGGCTACACCTTC.

This clonotype was observed a handful of times. This chain joins TRBV30 and TRBJ2-3, with 12 bases aligning to TRBD2. V trimming: 1 base; J trimming: 5 bases; junction bases outside the gene matches: 7. The CDR3 spans 16 residues. Germline V gene data show CDR1 as GTSNPN and CDR2 as SVGIG (reference sequence). The CDR3 DNA reads as TGTGCCTGGAGTGGACTAGCGGGGGCTTGGGGAGATACGCAGTATTTT. As protein: CAWSGLAGAWGDTQYF.

This clonotype was observed many times. One junction end does not reproduce the germline sequence, and a read error may be involved. This chain connects TRBV6-1 to TRBJ1-5; tentatively, D is TRBD1 (5 bases). This CDR3 has 12 residues. CDR1 and CDR2 (germline): MNHNS, SASEGT. The CDR3 coding sequence is TGTGCAAGCAGGGTCAGCAATCAGCCCCAGCATTTT. Protein sequence: CASRVSNQPQHF.

This clonotype was detected ten times or more. The chain couples TRBV7-9 to TRBJ2-2, with TRBD1 matching 9 bases. The J segment lost 3 bases and the V segment lost 1 base, leaving 0 bases of the junction unmatched. Germline values: CDR1 SEHNR, CDR2 FQNEAQ (reference sequence). The CDR3 totals 15 residues. The CDR3, as DNA: TGTGCCAGCAGCTTAGGGACAGGGGACACCGGGGAGCTGTTTTTT. Encoded protein: CASSLGTGDTGELFF.

The chain recombines TRBV28 with TRBJ2-1, with a weak D call TRBD1 (6 bases). The CDR3 contains 14 residues. Germline V gene data show CDR1 as MDHEN and CDR2 as SYDVKM. With 8 bases removed from V and 8 bases from J, the gap between germline ends came to 19 bases. The CDR3 bases are TGTGCCAGCTTAAGGGACAATCTTTCCCATGAGCAGTTCTTC. It translates to CASLRDNLSHEQFF. Filled out from reference TRBV28 and TRBJ2-1, the complete variable domain reads DVKVTQSSRYLVKRTGEKVFLECVQDMDHENMFWYRQDPGLGLRLIYFSYDVKMKEKGDIPEGYSVSREKKERFSLILESASTNQTSMYLCASLRDNLSHEQFFGPGTRLTVL.

This clonotype occurred many times. The chain is built from TRBV11-2 and TRBJ2-5; D is perhaps TRBD1 (6 bases). The V and J ends lost 1 base and 7 bases respectively, with 10 bases between them. There are 13 residues in the CDR3. Looked up from germline, CDR1 is SGHAT and CDR2 is FQNNGV. The CDR3 loop is CASSLAGVGTQYF. The CDR3 bases are TGTGCCAGCAGCTTAGCAGGGGTTGGGACCCAGTACTTC.

There are a few counts of this clonotype. The chain employs TRBV28 and TRBJ2-1; 9 bases match TRBD1. V dropped 11 bases and J dropped 3; count of bases not matched to a gene: 5. This CDR3 comprises 13 residues. CDR1 and CDR2 from the germline V gene are MDHEN and SYDVKM. Written as DNA, the CDR3 is TGTGCCCTTTCGGGACAGGGCTACAATGAGCAGTTCTTC. Translated: CALSGQGYNEQFF.

CDR3 bases: TGCAGTGCTAGAGACGGCGCCAGCCAGCCCCAGCATTTT. It is translated as CSARDGASQPQHF. The chain joins TRBV20-1 to TRBJ1-5; unclear D gene. Germline CDR1 reads DFQATT; CDR2 reads SNEGSKA (reference sequence). Trimming stripped 0 bases from V and 7 bases from J, with 10 bases between. The CDR3 is made up of 13 amino acids.

This clonotype was detected only a few times. V is TRBV12-3 or TRBV12-4 and J is TRBJ1-2; the D is unclear. V lost 3 bases and J lost 5, with 7 bases in between. The CDR3 runs to 12 residues. The CDR3 region is CASSLAFYGYTF. The CDR3 coding sequence is TGTGCCAGCAGTTTGGCCTTTTATGGCTACACCTTC.

There are a few counts of this clonotype. The rearrangement joins TRBV6-5 to TRBJ2-1, with a weak D call TRBD1 (5 bases). The germline V and J ends were trimmed by 4 bases and 8 bases, with 12 bases remaining between them. The germline CDR1 and CDR2 sequences are MNHEY and SVGAGI. The CDR3 is made up of 13 amino acids. CDR3 amino acids: CASSFQGSHEQFF. DNA for the CDR3: TGTGCCAGCAGTTTCCAGGGTAGCCATGAGCAGTTCTTC.

At least ten counts were recorded for this clonotype. The chain couples TRBV28 to TRBJ2-7; D remains unclear. This CDR3 region has 14 residues. Germline V CDR1 and CDR2: MDHEN, SYDVKM. Trimming took 1 base from V and 1 from J, leaving 8 bases between them. Written as DNA, the CDR3 is TGTGCCAGCAGTTTATTTGACAAGTCCTACGAGCAGTACTTC. Protein product: CASSLFDKSYEQYF.

The chain couples TRBV4-3 to TRBJ2-7, with D unresolved. The CDR3 covers 15 residues. V dropped 0 bases and J dropped 3 bases, with 12 bases sitting between them. The germline V gene has CDR1 LGHNA and CDR2 YSLEER. CDR3 sequence (DNA): TGCGCCAGCAGCCAAGATCCAAGCGTTCACTACGAGCAGTACTTC. The encoded protein is CASSQDPSVHYEQYF.